One T cell receptor (beta chain) is described in this entry. The data were taken from a study of OX40 agonist ivuxolimab in advanced cancers. Study in general: The study treated patients with ivuxolimab, an agonistic anti-OX40 (CD134) antibody. Three dose-escalation patients had partial responses: one with hepatocellular carcinoma and two with cutaneous melanoma.

Sampling of blood occurred at baseline, cycle 4 day 1, and cycle 7 day 1. CDR1 is SEHNR, CDR2 FQNEAQ, per germline (reference sequence). The CDR3 loop spans 15 amino acids. Trimming removed 2 bases from V and 8 bases from J, with 16 bases in between. This table comes from immunoSEQ multiplex PCR, and its TCRdb copy is limited to in-frame clones, with some not included. The profile shows just under 65,000 clones, 80% to 90% of them singletons. The rearrangement links TRBV7-9 to TRBJ2-1; the D is unclear. The clonotype originates from an adult with an advanced solid tumor such as melanoma, head and neck, liver or kidney cancer. Sequences were derived from CD4+ or CD8+ T cells sorted from blood, sampled in a trial of the OX40 agonist ivuxolimab. In DNA form, the CDR3 reads TGTGCCAGCAGCTTAAATCCGACCAAAAGGGATGAGCAGTTCTTC. It specifies CASSLNPTKRDEQFF.